This T cell receptor (beta chain) was captured in a study of radiation and T cells in renal cell carcinoma. Sequencing used immunoSEQ multiplex PCR; TCRdb keeps in-frame clones, though not all of them. The table includes about 130,000 clones, 81% detected once. Time point denoted: blood 2 weeks post-SBRT. Stated treatment: 15 Gy SBRT to primary tumor, nephrectomy 4 weeks later. Clear cell pathology was present in this patient's renal cell carcinoma. The specimen was blood, collected from a patient whose treatment included radiotherapy and nephrectomy. The origin of this receptor is a man aged 45 to 65 with renal cell carcinoma.

CDR3 nucleotides: TGCGCCAGCAGCCAGAGAGCGGGGGGGCGCAATGAGCAGTTCTTC. Amino acids: CASSQRAGGRNEQFF. The chain uses TRBV4-3 and TRBJ2-1, with 10 bases aligning to TRBD2. Losses at the gene ends were 3 bases for V and 6 bases for J; bases not matched to a gene: 5. CDR1 and CDR2 from the germline V gene are LGHNA and YSLEER. This CDR3 region has 15 residues.